This T cell receptor (beta chain) appears in the sequencing data of a study of blood T cell repertoires in COVID-19 (TCRdb year 2020). With regard to the full study: Samples covering the acute and convalescent phases of COVID-19 were provided by collaborators in the United States, Italy and Spain. The samples were drawn from the first 160 participants of the ongoing ImmuneRACE study and from 1,200 or so subjects provided by 6 global collaborators. Nearly every sample came with metadata listing a de-identified subject ID, COVID-19 status, age in years and sex. The material from the prospective study consisted of cDNA or gDNA derived from T cells, B-cell-depleted T cells, or PBMCs. The repertoires were released in a freely available public database intended as a resource for research on the immune response to SARS-CoV-2. Where available, HLA class I and class II types were taken from metadata supplied by the sample provider and were not determined by assay-based typing. Deeply sampled blood TCRbeta repertoires from subjects exposed to, actively infected with, or recovered from COVID-19 were included in the dataset. Here is what the overall study found, with its caveats: The amount of clinical and demographic metadata varied by source and participant and was provided uncurated.

Regarding this clone: The antigen it binds to is not known. No clone much larger than this one lies a single base away; base qualities are absent.

TCRbeta CDR3 regions were amplified from genomic DNA by means of the immunoSEQ Assay, a bias-controlled multiplex PCR. The original pipeline was this. The number of nucleated cells in each sample was estimated from the amplification of reference gene primers within the assay. To quantify the absolute abundance of each unique TCRbeta CDR3 rearrangement, sequence reads were collapsed and filtered. For each sample, productive Simpson clonality was calculated as the square root of Simpson's diversity index over productive rearrangements. TCRdb holds this immuneACCESS table with in-frame rearrangements only. Some clones are missing; in checked studies, unresolved V genes explain under half, and the rest has no known cause. V and J calls plus clone size are reproduced from that table; the DNA served to infer D and trimming. This sample has 430,000 or so clones in its table, and approximately 90% of those were observed once. The top ten clonotypes cover 0.65% to 1% of the sample.

In Seattle, one collaborating source enrolled patients while the infection was active and tracked those patients longitudinally over the course of disease. Collaborating institutions collected whole blood in K2EDTA tubes following their own protocols. For TCRbeta analysis, collaborators shipped samples as frozen whole blood, isolated PBMCs, or DNA extracted from either of those sample types. The CDR3 holds 13 amino acids from the cysteine to the phenylalanine. The sequence is cut down to CDR3 DNA, 39 bases in frame from base 1. V is reduced by 0 bases and J by 3 bases, leaving a spacing of 6 bases between them. Based on the germline V gene (reference sequence), the CDR1 and CDR2 sequences are SGHNT and YYREEE.

Specimen: peripheral blood. Recombination connected TRBV5-4 to TRBJ2-5; the D gene identity is not certain. This receptor was taken from a man younger than 35 with COVID-19, enrolled during active disease. Read as DNA, the sequence is TGTGCCAGCAGCTTGGAGCTAGAAGAGACCCAGTACTTC. Its coded protein is CASSLELEETQYF.